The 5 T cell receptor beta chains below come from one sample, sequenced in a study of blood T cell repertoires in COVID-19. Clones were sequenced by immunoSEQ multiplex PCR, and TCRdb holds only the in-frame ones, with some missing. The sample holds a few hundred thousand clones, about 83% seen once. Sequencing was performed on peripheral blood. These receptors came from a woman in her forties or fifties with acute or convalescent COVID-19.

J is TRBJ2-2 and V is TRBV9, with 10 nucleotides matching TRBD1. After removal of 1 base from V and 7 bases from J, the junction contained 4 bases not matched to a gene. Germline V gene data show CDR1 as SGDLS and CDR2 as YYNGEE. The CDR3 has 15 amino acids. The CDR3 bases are TGTGCCAGCAGCGTATGGGACAGGGGAGGCGGGGAGCTGTTTTTT. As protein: CASSVWDRGGGELFF. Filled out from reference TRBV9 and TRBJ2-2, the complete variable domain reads DSGVTQTPKHLITATGQRVTLRCSPRSGDLSVYWYQQSLDQGLQFLIQYYNGEERAKGNILERFSAQQFPDLHSELNLSSLELGDSALYFCASSVWDRGGGELFFGEGSRLTVL.

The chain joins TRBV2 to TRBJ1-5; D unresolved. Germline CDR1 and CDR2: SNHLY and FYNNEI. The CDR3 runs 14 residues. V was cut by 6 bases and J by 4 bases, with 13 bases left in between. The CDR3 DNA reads TGTGCCAGCAGCAGCAGAGGAGGGAATCAGCCCCAGCATTTT. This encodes CASSSRGGNQPQHF.

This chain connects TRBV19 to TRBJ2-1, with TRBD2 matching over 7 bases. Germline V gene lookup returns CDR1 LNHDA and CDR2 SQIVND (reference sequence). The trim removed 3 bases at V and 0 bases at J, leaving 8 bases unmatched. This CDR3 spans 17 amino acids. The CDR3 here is CASSMSVGEGSYNEQFF. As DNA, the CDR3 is TGTGCCAGTAGTATGAGTGTGGGGGAGGGCTCCTACAATGAGCAGTTCTTC.

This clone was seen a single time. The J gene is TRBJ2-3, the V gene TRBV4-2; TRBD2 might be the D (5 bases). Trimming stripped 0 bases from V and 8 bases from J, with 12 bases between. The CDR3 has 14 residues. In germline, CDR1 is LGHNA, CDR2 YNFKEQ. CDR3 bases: TGTGCCAGCAGCCAAGATGGCGGGTCGGGTACGCAGTATTTT. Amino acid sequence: CASSQDGGSGTQYF.

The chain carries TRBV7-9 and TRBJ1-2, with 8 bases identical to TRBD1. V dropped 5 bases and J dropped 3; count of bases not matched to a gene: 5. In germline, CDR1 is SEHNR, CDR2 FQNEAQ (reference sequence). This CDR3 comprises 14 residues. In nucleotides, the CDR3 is TGTGCCAGCAGCCCAAGACAGGGGTACTATGGCTACACCTTC. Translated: CASSPRQGYYGYTF.